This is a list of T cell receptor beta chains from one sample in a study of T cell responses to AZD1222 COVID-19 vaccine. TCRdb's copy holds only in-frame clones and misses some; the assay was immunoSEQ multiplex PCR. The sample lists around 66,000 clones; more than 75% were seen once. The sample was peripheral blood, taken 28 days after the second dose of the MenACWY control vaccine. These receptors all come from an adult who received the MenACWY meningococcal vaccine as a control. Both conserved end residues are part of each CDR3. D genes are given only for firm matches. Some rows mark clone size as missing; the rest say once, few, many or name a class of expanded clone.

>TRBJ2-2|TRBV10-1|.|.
TGCGCCAGCAAAGAGGACGGGGACACCGGGGAGCTGTTTTTT
CASKEDGDTGELFF
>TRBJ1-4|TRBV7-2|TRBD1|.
TGTGCCAGCAGACCAAGGACAGGGGACAATGAAAAACTGTTTTTT
CASRPRTGDNEKLFF
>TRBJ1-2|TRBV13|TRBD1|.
TGTGCCAGCAGCGCCGGGACAGGGGTATACACCTTC
CASSAGTGVYTF
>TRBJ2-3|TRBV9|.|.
TGTGCCAGCAGCGTAGAAGACTCCGGGCCGGTAGATACGCAGTATTTT
CASSVEDSGPVDTQYF
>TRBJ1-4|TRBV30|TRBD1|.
TGTGCCTGGAGTGTCAGGGGGTGGGAAAAACTGTTTTTT
CAWSVRGWEKLFF
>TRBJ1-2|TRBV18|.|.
TGTGCCAGCTCACCACCACCCCCCTATGGCTACACCTTC
CASSPPPPYGYTF
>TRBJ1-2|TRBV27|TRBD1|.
TGTGCCAGCAGTCCACCGGGACAGGGGAGCTATGGCTACACCTTC
CASSPPGQGSYGYTF
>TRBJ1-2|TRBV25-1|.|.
TGTGCCAGCAGTGAACAAGGCTATGGCTACACCTTC
CASSEQGYGYTF
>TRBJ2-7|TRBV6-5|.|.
TGTGCCAGCATGTGGGAGAAGGGGTTGGGCGAGCAGTACTTC
CASMWEKGLGEQYF
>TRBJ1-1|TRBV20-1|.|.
TGCAGGTCGGGGGTGAACACTGAAGCTTTCTTT
CRSGVNTEAFF
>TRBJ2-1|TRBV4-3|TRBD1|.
TGCGCCAGCAGCCAAGGCCCCCCGACAGGGTATAATGAGCAGTTCTTC
CASSQGPPTGYNEQFF
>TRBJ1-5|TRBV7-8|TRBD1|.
TGTGCCAGCAGCCAAGCGGGACAGGGACTGAGCAGCAATCAGCCCCAGCATTTT
CASSQAGQGLSSNQPQHF
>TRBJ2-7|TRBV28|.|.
TGTGCCAGCAGTTTGGCTGGGCTTGAAGGCTACGAGCAGTACTTC
CASSLAGLEGYEQYF
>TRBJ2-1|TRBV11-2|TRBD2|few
TGTGCCAGCAGCAGATCCGGGACTAGGTCCTACAATGAGCAGTTCTTC
CASSRSGTRSYNEQFF
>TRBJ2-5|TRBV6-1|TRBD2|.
TGTGCCAGCAGTGAAGGCGGCGGGGGGGTACAAGAGACCCAGTACTTC
CASSEGGGGVQETQYF
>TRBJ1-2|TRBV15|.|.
TGTGCCACCAGCACCTTCGGGGGAGATGGCTACACCTTC
CATSTFGGDGYTF
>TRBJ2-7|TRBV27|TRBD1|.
TGTGCCAGCACAATCCGCGGCGGACAGGGATTCCACGAGCAGTACTTC
CASTIRGGQGFHEQYF
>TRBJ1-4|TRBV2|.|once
TGTGCCAGCACCACTATCGGGGGCTTTAATGAAAAACTGTTTTTT
CASTTIGGFNEKLFF
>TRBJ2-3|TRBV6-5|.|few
TGTGCCAGCGGATCAGACGGGTACACAGATACGCAGTATTTT
CASGSDGYTDTQYF
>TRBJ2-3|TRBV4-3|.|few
TGCGCCAGCAGCCAAGGCTCCCAAAAAAACACAGATACGCAGTATTTT
CASSQGSQKNTDTQYF
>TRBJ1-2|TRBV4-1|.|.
TGCGCCAGCAGCCAACCCCTGGGGCCAGGCTACACCTTC
CASSQPLGPGYTF
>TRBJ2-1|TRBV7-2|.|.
TGTGCCAGCAGCTTAAGTCAGAGCTCCTACAATGAGCAGTTCTTC
CASSLSQSSYNEQFF
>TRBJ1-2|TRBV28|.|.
TGTGCCAGCAGGATGGGGCGGGGGGCCTATGGCTACACCTTC
CASRMGRGAYGYTF
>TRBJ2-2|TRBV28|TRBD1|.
TGTGCCAGCAGTATACAGGGGGACACCGGGGAGCTGTTTTTT
CASSIQGDTGELFF
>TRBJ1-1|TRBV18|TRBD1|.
TGTGCCAGCTCACCTCGACAGGGTGAGAACACTGAAGCTTTCTTT
CASSPRQGENTEAFF